This T cell receptor (beta chain) is from a study of radiation and T cells in renal cell carcinoma. CDR3 length: 15 amino acids. Germline values: CDR1 SGHAT, CDR2 FQNNGV. Trimming shortened V by 0 bases and J by 7 bases, and 12 bases separated the two germline ends. Time point defined: baseline pretreatment blood. Treatment denoted: 15 Gy SBRT to primary tumor, nephrectomy 4 weeks later. TCRdb's table, derived via immunoSEQ multiplex PCR, lists solely in-frame clones and lacks some. The top ten clones hold 3% of a sample with approximately 120,000 clones, roughly 80% of them seen once. The clonotype was recovered from a woman aged 55-75 years with renal cell carcinoma. V gene TRBV11-2 combines with J gene TRBJ2-2; D perhaps matches TRBD2 (5 bases). The specimen comprised blood, sampled from a patient whose treatment included radiotherapy and nephrectomy. CDR3 nucleotide sequence: TGTGCCAGCAGCTTAGACCCGTCGGGGTACGGGGAGCTGTTTTTT. Protein product: CASSLDPSGYGELFF.